This T cell receptor (beta chain) is drawn from a study of Graves' ophthalmopathy and Graves' hyperthyroidism (dated by TCRdb to 2017 to 2018). Turning to the overall study: Stable hyperthyroidism was defined as no progression to ophthalmopathy within 18 months of follow-up. TCR beta repertoire signatures were used to distinguish Graves' ophthalmopathy from Graves' hyperthyroidism and to predict progression to ophthalmopathy. In total, approximately 130 blood samples were TCR-sequenced: under 45 ophthalmopathy, some 75 hyperthyroidism and approximately 17 hyperthyroidism-to-ophthalmopathy patients. To explore V-J signatures that separate ophthalmopathy from hyperthyroidism, a discovery set of around 97 patients was enrolled, consisting of about 45 with ophthalmopathy and around 60 with stable hyperthyroidism. The independent validation cohort included 18 hyperthyroidism patients plus 17 patients who later progressed from hyperthyroidism to ophthalmopathy. In roughly 6 hyperthyroidism patients, T-cell repertoires of thyroid tissue and blood were compared. After sampling, hyperthyroidism patients received methimazole starting at 30 mg daily, and ophthalmopathy patients received high-dose intravenous methylprednisolone. The paper's findings and limits, for the study overall: Sample size was not statistically predetermined, and group allocation was not concealed from the investigators. Among expanded thyroid clonotypes with frequency above 0.001, most also showed up in blood, which suggests that blood repertoires may reflect the thyroid immune response. In cross-validation, the 13-signature model distinguished ophthalmopathy from stable hyperthyroidism with about 87% sensitivity and roughly 81% specificity, and in the test set the corresponding values were approximately 79% and 70%. In validation, the model predicted ophthalmopathy progression with about 71% sensitivity and 72.22% specificity; some 13 predicted patients were CT-confirmed with GO in a median of around 6.5 months.

This clonotype was counted ten times or more. Its binding antigen is unknown. Nothing much larger sits one base from this clone, and base qualities are not available. TCR beta CDR3 regions were amplified from RNA transcripts for repertoire sequencing. A first-round RT-PCR used HTBI primers with the Qiagen OneStep RT-PCR kit, followed by a second-round multiplex PCR, size selection and purification. Sequencing of the libraries was carried out on an Illumina HiSeq2000 in paired-end mode with 100 bp reads. The paper's processing steps were these. SOAPnuke was used to process the reads, removing any read that contained adapters or uncalled bases, had a mean Phred below 15, or lacked an exact match to the constant primer or identifier. COPE v1.2.5 was used to merge high-quality paired reads. Each unique nucleotide sequence was defined as a clonotype, and clonotypes were aligned to IMGT TRB V, D and J references with MiTCR v1.1. Only V-J combinations with frequency above 0.0001 were analysed, covering around 99% of repertoires. A TCR clonal expansion and chaos score per V-J combination was defined as the ratio of F50 clonal expansion to chaos observed in the TCRdist matrix. Welch's t-statistics and random forest were used to reduce the features to 10 to 15 V-J combinations, which were then used as input to a naive Bayes classifier. The Morisita-Horn index was used to measure how similar the thyroid and blood repertoires were. TCRdb passed the public sequencing reads through fastp at Q25 and MiXCR, retaining productive beta sequences. Here each entry gathers all rows of one CDR3 protein and keeps the most common genes and DNA. The V and J calls were not made by the authors but by TCRdb's processing. The sample table holds around 1,200,000 distinct CDR3 sequences, of which about two fifths were seen once. The top ten clones comprise approximately 12% of the sample.

Counted from cysteine to phenylalanine, this CDR3 has 13 amino acids. Only the CDR3 DNA is retained, 39 bases long and in frame from the first base. V was cut back by 8 bases and J by 8 bases, leaving a gap of 15 bases between them. CDR1 SEHNR and CDR2 FQNEAQ are derived from the germline V gene (reference sequence). Hyperthyroidism patients were newly diagnosed, were aged 18 to 65 years, and had a disease duration under 2 months. Anyone with other autoimmune diseases, uncontrolled infections, pregnancy or lactation was excluded from the study. Clinical symptoms, serum thyroxine, TRAb, thyroid ultrasound and orbital computed tomography formed the basis of the diagnosis. Total RNA was extracted with Trizol reagent and quality-checked on an Agilent 2100 Bioanalyzer.

The chain uses TRBV7-9 and TRBJ1-4; the D gene lacks a confident call. This TCR came from an adult man with Graves' hyperthyroidism. Specimen: peripheral blood or thyroid tissue (not recorded which). The CDR3: CASLQAPGEKLFF. The DNA sequence reads TGTGCCAGCCTTCAGGCGCCTGGAGAAAAACTGTTTTTT. This CDR3, with the reference TRBV7-9 and TRBJ1-4 proteins standing in past its ends, gives the full variable domain DTGVSQNPRHKITKRGQNVTFRCDPISEHNRLYWYRQTLGQGPEFLTYFQNEAQLEKSRLLSDRFSAERPKGSFSTLEIQRTEQGDSAMYLCASLQAPGEKLFFGSGTQLSVL.